This T cell receptor beta chain was recorded in a study of blood T cells in healthy people across ages. Findings and limits, study-wide: More naive CD4+ cells and higher diversity marked long-lived donors relative to aged donors.

Next came a second PCR, run for about 6 to 11 cycles, which used a sample-barcoded 5' primer along with a J-beta primer mix. TCRdb ran MiXCR on the 5' RACE reads and lists one entry per CDR3 protein. Counted here are 700,000 to 950,000 distinct CDR3 sequences, roughly 50% occurring once; the ten biggest clones make up roughly 22%. This clonotype was observed a handful of times. The antigen remains unidentified. Ranging in age from roughly 6 to 90, the donors were healthy Caucasian individuals from Russia. Collection of ten milliliters of peripheral blood was performed for each donor. Trimming took off 6 bases at V and 4 bases at J, with 10 bases between the two ends. The CDR3 extends over 13 amino acids. Germline CDR1 MGHDK, CDR2 SYGVNS.

The TCR was taken from a man aged 25 to 45 in good health. Sample: blood. The rearrangement uses TRBV25-1 and TRBJ1-5, with D maybe TRBD1 (5 bases). The CDR3 coding sequence is TGTGCCAGCAGGGGGACGGTAAATCAGCCCCAGCATTTT. Encoded protein: CASRGTVNQPQHF. Looking up the rest from reference TRBV25-1 and TRBJ1-5 gives the full variable domain: EADIYQTPRYLVIGTGKKITLECSQTMGHDKMYWYQQDPGMELHLIHYSYGVNSTEKGDLSSESTVSRIRTEHFPLTLESARPSHTSQYLCASRGTVNQPQHFGDGTRLSIL.